These 10 T cell receptor beta chains were all obtained from the same sample, sequenced in a study of blood T cell repertoires in COVID-19. Sequencing used immunoSEQ multiplex PCR; TCRdb keeps in-frame clones, though not all of them. The table includes 150,000 to 200,000 clones, approximately 78% detected once. Material for sequencing was PBMCs or T cells enriched from blood (not recorded which). Every receptor here comes from a woman aged 45-59 years who had recovered from COVID-19.

This clone has a single count. This chain connects TRBV5-8 to TRBJ2-4, with a tentative D call TRBD1 (6 bases). CDR3 length: 16 residues. The ends were cut back, 4 bases at V and 1 base at J, with 15 bases in the middle. Germline V gene sequence: CDR1 SGHTS, CDR2 YDEGEE. CDR3 nucleotides: TGTGCCAGCAGCGTATTACAGGGTGGCGCCAAAAACATTCAGTACTTC. Its protein is CASSVLQGGAKNIQYF.

This clone was seen a few times. In DNA, the CDR3 is TGTGCCAGCTCACCATACGACAGCATGAACACTGAAGCTTTCTTT. Protein sequence: CASSPYDSMNTEAFF. This sequence joins TRBV18 and TRBJ1-1; a weak D match, TRBD1 (5 bases). The CDR3 runs to 15 residues. Germline V CDR1 and CDR2: KGHSH, LQKENI. V was trimmed by 2 bases and J by 0 bases, leaving 10 bases between them.

This chain joins TRBV2 and TRBJ2-7, with TRBD2 matching 13 bases. The CDR3 is 13 amino acids. V was pared by 9 bases and J by 4 bases, with 3 bases of the junction left unmatched. The germline gives CDR1 SNHLY, CDR2 FYNNEI. The CDR3 DNA reads as TGTGCCAGAGGACTAGCGGGAGATTACGAGCAGTACTTC. This sequence encodes CARGLAGDYEQYF.

The chain carries TRBV6-5 and TRBJ2-6, with 7 bases that match TRBD2. This CDR3 region has 15 residues. Germline trimming cut 6 bases from V and 0 bases from J; bases unmatched to any gene: 2. Germline-derived CDR1 and CDR2 are MNHEY and SVGAGI. The CDR3 region has the DNA TGTGCCAGCAGCTGGGGGGGCTCTGGGGCCAACGTCCTGACTTTC. It is translated as CASSWGGSGANVLTF.

The CDR3 DNA reads as TGTGCCAGCAGCAATACAGGGCCTTCTCTCACTAGCACAGATACGCAGTATTTT. Encoded protein: CASSNTGPSLTSTDTQYF. The chain recombines TRBV21-1 with TRBJ2-3; the D call in the table, TRBD1, was not verified against the DNA. TRBV21-1 is a recognized pseudogene. The CDR3 covers 18 residues.

This clone was counted once. This probably arose from a read error, given a far larger clone one base away. The rearrangement links TRBV7-3 to TRBJ2-3, with D perhaps TRBD1 (5 bases). Trimming shortened V by 2 bases and J by 0 bases, and 9 bases separated the two germline ends. The germline V gene encodes CDR1 SGHTA and CDR2 FQGTGA. CDR3 length: 15 residues. CDR3 sequence (DNA): TGTGCCAGCAGCTTAGGCCAGGGAAGCACAGATACGCAGTATTTT. Translation: CASSLGQGSTDTQYF.

The chain combines TRBV3-1 (or the pseudogene TRBV3-2) with TRBJ2-4; a possible D gene is TRBD1 (5 bases). V lost 0 bases and J 4 bases, leaving 16 bases between the germline ends. The germline V gene encodes CDR1 LGHDT and CDR2 YNNKEL (reference sequence). The CDR3 consists of 17 residues. CDR3 amino acids: CASSQDLGEYRKNIQYF. CDR3 sequence (DNA): TGTGCCAGCAGCCAAGATCTAGGCGAATACAGGAAAAACATTCAGTACTTC.

The chain couples TRBV7-3 to TRBJ2-1; no reliable D call. V was trimmed by 5 bases and J by 0 bases, leaving 11 bases between them. Germline V lookup: CDR1 SGHTA, CDR2 FQGTGA. This CDR3 contains 15 residues. The CDR3 reads CASSSHTSSYNEQFF. For the CDR3, the DNA is TGTGCCAGCAGCAGCCATACGAGCTCCTACAATGAGCAGTTCTTC.

This chain joins TRBV14 and TRBJ1-1, with TRBD1 matching over 7 bases. The CDR3 extends over 14 amino acids. V shed 6 bases, J shed 4 bases, and the junction held 8 bases outside the gene matches. Germline V CDR1 and CDR2: SGHDN, FVKESK. CDR3 bases: TGTGCCAGCAGTCAACTTACAGGGGTCACTGAAGCTTTCTTT. Encoded protein: CASSQLTGVTEAFF.

This chain connects TRBV9 to TRBJ1-4, with unresolved D. The V and J ends lost 4 bases and 13 bases respectively, with 26 bases between them. CDR1 SGDLS and CDR2 YYNGEE come from the germline V gene. This CDR3 region has 16 residues. For the CDR3, the DNA is TGTGCCAGCAGCACAACCAGCCTCCCCGGCTCAGGAGGACTGTTTTTT. This encodes CASSTTSLPGSGGLFF.